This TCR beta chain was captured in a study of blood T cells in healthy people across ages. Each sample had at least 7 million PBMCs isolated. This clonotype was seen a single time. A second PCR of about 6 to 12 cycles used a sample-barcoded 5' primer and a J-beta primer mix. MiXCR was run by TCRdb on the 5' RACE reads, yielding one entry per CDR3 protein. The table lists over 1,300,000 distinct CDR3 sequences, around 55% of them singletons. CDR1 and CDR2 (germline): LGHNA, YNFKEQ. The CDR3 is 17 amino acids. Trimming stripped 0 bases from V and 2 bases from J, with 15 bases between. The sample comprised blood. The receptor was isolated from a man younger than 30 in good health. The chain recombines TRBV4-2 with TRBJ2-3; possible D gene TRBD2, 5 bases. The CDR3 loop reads CASSQDTGLDPTDTQYF. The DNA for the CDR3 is TGTGCCAGCAGCCAAGATACGGGGTTAGACCCCACAGATACGCAGTATTTT.